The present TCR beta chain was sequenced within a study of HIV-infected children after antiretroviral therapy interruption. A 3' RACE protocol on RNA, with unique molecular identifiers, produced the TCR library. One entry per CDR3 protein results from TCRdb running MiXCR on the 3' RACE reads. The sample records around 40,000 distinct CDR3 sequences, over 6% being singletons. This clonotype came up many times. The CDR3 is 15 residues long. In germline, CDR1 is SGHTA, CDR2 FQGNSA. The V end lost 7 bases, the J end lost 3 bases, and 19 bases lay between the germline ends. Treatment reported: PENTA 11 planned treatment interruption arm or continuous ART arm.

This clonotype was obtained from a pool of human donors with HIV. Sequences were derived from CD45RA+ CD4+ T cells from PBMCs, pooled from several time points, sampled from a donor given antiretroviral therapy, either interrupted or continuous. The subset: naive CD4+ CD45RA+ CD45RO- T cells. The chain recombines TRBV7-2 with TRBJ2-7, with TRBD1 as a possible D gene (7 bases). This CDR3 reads CASNLPNRGGYEQYF. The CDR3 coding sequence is TGTGCCAGCAACCTCCCAAACAGGGGAGGCTACGAGCAGTACTTC.